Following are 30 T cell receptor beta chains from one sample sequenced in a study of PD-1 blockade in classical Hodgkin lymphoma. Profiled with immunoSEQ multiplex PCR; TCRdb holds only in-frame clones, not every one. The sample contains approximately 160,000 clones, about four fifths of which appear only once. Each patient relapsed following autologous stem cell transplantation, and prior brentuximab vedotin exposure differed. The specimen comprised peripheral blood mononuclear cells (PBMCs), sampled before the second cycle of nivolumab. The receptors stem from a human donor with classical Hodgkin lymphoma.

DNA of the CDR3: TGTGCCACCAGCAGAGAGAGGACTAAGGGGTACACCTTC. This sequence encodes CATSRERTKGYTF. The chain uses TRBV15 and TRBJ1-2, with a weak D call TRBD1 (5 bases). The ends were cut back, 0 bases at V and 11 bases at J, with 13 bases in the middle. Germline CDR1 reads LNHNV; CDR2 reads YYDKDF (reference sequence). This CDR3 spans 13 amino acids.

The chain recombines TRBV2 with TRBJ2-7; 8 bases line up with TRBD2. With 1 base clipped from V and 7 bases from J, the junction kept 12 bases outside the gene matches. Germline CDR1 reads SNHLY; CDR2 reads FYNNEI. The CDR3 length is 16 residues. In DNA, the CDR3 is TGTGCCAGCAGTGAAGTCGGCGGGAGGTGGGCTAGTGAGCAGTACTTC. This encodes CASSEVGGRWASEQYF. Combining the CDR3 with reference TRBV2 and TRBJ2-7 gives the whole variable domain EPEVTQTPSHQVTQMGQEVILRCVPISNHLYFYWYRQILGQKVEFLVSFYNNEISEKSEIFDDQFSVERPDGSNFTLKIRSTKLEDSAMYFCASSEVGGRWASEQYFGPGTRLTVT.

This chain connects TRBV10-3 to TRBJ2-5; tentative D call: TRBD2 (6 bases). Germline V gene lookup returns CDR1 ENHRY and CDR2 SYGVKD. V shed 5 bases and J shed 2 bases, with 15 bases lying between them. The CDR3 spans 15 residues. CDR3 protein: CAISQTRDSQETQYF. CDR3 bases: TGTGCCATCAGTCAAACCAGGGACTCTCAAGAGACCCAGTACTTC.

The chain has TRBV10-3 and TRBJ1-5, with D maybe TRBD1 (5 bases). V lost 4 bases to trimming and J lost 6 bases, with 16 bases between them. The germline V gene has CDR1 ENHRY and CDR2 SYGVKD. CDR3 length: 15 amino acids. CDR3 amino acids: CAISAFQGGGQPQHF. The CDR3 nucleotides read TGTGCCATCAGTGCCTTCCAGGGTGGGGGTCAGCCCCAGCATTTT.

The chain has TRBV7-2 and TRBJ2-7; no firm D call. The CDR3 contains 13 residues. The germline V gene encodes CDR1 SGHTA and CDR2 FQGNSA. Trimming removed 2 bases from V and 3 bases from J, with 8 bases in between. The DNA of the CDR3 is TGTGCCAGCAGCTTACCTCAATTCTACGAGCAGTACTTC. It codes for CASSLPQFYEQYF.

This CDR3 is CASSTGRVVRPYEQYF. The CDR3 region has the DNA TGTGCCAGCTCAACGGGTCGGGTGGTACGACCCTACGAGCAGTACTTC. This chain links TRBV18 with TRBJ2-7; D unclear. CDR1 is KGHSH and CDR2 is LQKENI in the germline V gene. Between the trimmed V and J ends, which lost 5 bases and 2 bases, there was a span of 19 bases. The CDR3 is 16 residues long.

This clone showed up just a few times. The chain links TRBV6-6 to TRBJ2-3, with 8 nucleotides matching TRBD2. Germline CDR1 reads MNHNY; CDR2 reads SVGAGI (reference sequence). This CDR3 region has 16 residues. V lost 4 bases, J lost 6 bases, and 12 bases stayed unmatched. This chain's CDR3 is CASSLSGLGGWDTQYF. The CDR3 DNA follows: TGTGCCAGCAGTTTATCGGGACTAGGTGGATGGGATACGCAGTATTTT.

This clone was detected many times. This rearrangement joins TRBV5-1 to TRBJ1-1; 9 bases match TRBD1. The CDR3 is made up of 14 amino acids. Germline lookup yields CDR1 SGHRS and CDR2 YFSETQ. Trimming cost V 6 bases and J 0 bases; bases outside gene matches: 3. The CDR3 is CASKGTGLNTEAFF. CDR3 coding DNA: TGCGCCAGCAAGGGGACAGGGCTGAACACTGAAGCTTTCTTT.

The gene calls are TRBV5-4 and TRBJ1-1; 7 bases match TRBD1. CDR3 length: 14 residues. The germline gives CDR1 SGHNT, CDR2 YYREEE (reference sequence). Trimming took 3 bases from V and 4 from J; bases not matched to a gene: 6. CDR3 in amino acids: CASSSRGGTTEAFF. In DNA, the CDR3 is TGTGCCAGCAGCTCCAGGGGGGGTACCACTGAAGCTTTCTTT.

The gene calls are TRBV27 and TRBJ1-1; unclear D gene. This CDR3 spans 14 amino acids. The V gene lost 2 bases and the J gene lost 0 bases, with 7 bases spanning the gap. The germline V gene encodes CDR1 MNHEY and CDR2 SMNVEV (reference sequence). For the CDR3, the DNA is TGTGCCAGCAGTTTAGGCCGGTTGAACACTGAAGCTTTCTTT. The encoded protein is CASSLGRLNTEAFF.

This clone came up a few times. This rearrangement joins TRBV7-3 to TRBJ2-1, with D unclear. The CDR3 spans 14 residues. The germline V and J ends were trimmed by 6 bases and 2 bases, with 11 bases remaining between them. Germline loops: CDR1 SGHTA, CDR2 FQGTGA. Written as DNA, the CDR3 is TGTGCCAGCAGTAGCCGGCCCCCCTACAATGAGCAGTTCTTC. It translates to CASSSRPPYNEQFF.

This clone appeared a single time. The CDR3 DNA reads TGCGCCAGCAGCTTGAATAGACAGGGATTTAACACCATATATTTT. Protein: CASSLNRQGFNTIYF. The genes are TRBV5-1 and TRBJ1-3; 7 bases match TRBD1. The trim removed 1 base at V and 7 bases at J, leaving 8 bases unmatched. CDR1 and CDR2 (germline): SGHRS, YFSETQ. CDR3 size: 15 residues.

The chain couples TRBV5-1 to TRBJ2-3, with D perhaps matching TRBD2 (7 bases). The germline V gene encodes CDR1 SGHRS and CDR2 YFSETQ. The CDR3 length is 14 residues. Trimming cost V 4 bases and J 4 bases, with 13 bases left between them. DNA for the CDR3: TGCGCCAGCAGCGAGGGGGGGCCGCCAGATACGCAGTATTTT. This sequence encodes CASSEGGPPDTQYF.

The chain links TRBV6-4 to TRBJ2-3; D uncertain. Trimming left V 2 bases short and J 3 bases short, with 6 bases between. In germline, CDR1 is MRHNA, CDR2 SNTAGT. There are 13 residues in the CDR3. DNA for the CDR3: TGTGCCAGCAGTGACCGCCCGACAGATACGCAGTATTTT. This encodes CASSDRPTDTQYF.

CDR3 region: CASSQDWIPGTSGSTDTQYF. As DNA, the CDR3 is TGCGCCAGCAGCCAAGATTGGATTCCGGGGACTAGCGGAAGCACAGATACGCAGTATTTT. This chain links TRBV4-1 with TRBJ2-3; 11 nucleotides line up with TRBD2. The CDR3 sequence is 20 residues long. Germline values: CDR1 MGHRA, CDR2 YSYEKL. Unmatched junction bases numbered 11, after V lost 0 bases and J lost 0 bases.

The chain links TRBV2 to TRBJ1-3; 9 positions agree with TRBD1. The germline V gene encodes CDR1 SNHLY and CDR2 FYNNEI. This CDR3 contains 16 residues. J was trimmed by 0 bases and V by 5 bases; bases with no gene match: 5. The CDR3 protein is CASSRGQGSSGNTIYF. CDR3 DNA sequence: TGTGCCAGCAGTCGGGGACAGGGTTCCTCTGGAAACACCATATATTTT.

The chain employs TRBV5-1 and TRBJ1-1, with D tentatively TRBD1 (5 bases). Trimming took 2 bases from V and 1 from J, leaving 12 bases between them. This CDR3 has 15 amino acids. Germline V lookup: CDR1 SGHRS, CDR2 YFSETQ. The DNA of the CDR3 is TGCGCCAGCAGCTTACCACGAACAGGGAACACTGAAGCTTTCTTT. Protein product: CASSLPRTGNTEAFF.

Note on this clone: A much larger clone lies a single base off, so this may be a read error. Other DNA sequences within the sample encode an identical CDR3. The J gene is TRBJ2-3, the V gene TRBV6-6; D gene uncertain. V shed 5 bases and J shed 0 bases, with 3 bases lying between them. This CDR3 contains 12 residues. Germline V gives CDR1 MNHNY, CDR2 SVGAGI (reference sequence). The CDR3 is CASSISTDTQYF. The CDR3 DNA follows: TGTGCCAGCAGTATAAGCACAGATACGCAGTATTTT.

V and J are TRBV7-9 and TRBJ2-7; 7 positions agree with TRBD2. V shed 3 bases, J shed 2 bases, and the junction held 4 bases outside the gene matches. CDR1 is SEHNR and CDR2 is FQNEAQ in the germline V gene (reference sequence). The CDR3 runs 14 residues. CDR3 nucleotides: TGTGCCAGCAGCTTCCGGGACTACACCTACGAGCAGTACTTC. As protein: CASSFRDYTYEQYF.

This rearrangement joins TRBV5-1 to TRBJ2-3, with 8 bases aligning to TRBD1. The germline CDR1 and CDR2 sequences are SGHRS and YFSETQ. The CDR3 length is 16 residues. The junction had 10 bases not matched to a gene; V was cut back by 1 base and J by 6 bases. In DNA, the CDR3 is TGCGCCAGCAGCTTGAAGACAGGGGCCTCAGGGGATACGCAGTATTTT. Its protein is CASSLKTGASGDTQYF.

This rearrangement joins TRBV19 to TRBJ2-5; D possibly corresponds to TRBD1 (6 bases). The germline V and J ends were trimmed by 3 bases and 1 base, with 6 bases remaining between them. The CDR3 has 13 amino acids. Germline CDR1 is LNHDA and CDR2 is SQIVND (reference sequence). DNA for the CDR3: TGTGCCAGTAGTATCAGGGGCCAAGAGACCCAGTACTTC. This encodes CASSIRGQETQYF. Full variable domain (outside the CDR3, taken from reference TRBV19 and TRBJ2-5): DGGITQSPKYLFRKEGQNVTLSCEQNLNHDAMYWYRQDPGQGLRLIYYSQIVNDFQKGDIAEGYSVSREKKESFPLTVTSAQKNPTAFYLCASSIRGQETQYFGPGTRLLVL.

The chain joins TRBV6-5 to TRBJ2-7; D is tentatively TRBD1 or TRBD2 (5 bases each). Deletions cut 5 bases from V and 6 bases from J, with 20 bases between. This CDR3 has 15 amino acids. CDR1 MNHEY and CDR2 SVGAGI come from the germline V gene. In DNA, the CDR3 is TGTGCCAGCAGTACGGGGTGGCAGGGACCTAGCGAGCAGTACTTC. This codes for CASSTGWQGPSEQYF.

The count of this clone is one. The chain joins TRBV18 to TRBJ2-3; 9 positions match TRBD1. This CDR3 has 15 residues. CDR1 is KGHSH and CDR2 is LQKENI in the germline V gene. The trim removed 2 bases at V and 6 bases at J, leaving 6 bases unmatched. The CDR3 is CASSPMDRGSDTQYF. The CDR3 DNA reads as TGTGCCAGCTCACCAATGGACAGGGGTTCGGATACGCAGTATTTT. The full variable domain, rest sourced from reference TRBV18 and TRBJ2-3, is NAGVMQNPRHLVRRRGQEARLRCSPMKGHSHVYWYRQLPEEGLKFMVYLQKENIIDESGMPKERFSAEFPKEGPSILRIQQVVRGDSAAYFCASSPMDRGSDTQYFGPGTRLTVL.

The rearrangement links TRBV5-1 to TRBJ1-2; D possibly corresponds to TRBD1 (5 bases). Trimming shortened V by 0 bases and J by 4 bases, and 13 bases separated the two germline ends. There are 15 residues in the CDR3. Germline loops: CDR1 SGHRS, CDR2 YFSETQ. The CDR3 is CASSLAGSLLYGYTF. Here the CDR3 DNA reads TGCGCCAGCAGCTTGGCAGGGTCTCTCCTCTATGGCTACACCTTC.

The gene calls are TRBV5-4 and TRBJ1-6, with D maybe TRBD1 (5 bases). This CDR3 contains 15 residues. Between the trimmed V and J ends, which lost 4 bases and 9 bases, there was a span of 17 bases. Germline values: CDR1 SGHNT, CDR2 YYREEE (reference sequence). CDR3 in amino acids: CASSRKGGAGSPLHF. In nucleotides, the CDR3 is TGTGCCAGCAGCCGAAAAGGAGGGGCCGGTTCACCCCTCCACTTT.

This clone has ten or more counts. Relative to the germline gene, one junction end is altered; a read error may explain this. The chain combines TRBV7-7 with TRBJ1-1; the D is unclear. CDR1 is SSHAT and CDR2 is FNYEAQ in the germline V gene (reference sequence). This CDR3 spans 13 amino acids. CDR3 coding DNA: TGTGCTAGCAGCTCCGAATTGAACACTGAAGCTTTCTTT. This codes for CASSSELNTEAFF. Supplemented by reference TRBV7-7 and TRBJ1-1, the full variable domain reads GAGVSQSPRYKVTKRGQDVTLRCDPISSHATLYWYQQALGQGPEFLTYFNYEAQPDKSGLPSDRFSAERPEGSISTLTIQRTEQRDSAMYRCASSSELNTEAFFGQGTRLTVV.

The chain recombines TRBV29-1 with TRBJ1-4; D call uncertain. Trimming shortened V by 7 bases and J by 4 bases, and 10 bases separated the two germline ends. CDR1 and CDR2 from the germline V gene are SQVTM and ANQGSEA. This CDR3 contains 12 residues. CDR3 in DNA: TGCAGCGCCACGAGCGATAATGAAAAACTGTTTTTT. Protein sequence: CSATSDNEKLFF.

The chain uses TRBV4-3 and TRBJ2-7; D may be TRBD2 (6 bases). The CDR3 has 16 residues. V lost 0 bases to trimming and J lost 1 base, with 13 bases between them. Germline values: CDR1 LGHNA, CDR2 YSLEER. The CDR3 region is CASSQDSRGLSYEQYF. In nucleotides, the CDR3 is TGCGCCAGCAGCCAAGATTCGCGGGGCCTGTCCTACGAGCAGTACTTC.

CDR3: CAIKVRQGPGELFF. The CDR3 nucleotides read TGTGCCATCAAGGTAAGGCAGGGCCCCGGGGAGCTGTTTTTT. The chain carries TRBV10-3 and TRBJ2-2, with a weak D call TRBD1 (5 bases). The CDR3 contains 14 residues. Per germline, CDR1 ENHRY and CDR2 SYGVKD. V was pared by 7 bases and J by 6 bases, with 15 bases between.

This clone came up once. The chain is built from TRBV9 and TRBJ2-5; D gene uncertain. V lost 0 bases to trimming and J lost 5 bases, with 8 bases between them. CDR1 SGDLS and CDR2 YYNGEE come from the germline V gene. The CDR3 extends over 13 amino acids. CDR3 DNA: TGTGCCAGCAGCGTAGAGTTTGGGGAGACCCAGTACTTC. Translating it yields CASSVEFGETQYF.